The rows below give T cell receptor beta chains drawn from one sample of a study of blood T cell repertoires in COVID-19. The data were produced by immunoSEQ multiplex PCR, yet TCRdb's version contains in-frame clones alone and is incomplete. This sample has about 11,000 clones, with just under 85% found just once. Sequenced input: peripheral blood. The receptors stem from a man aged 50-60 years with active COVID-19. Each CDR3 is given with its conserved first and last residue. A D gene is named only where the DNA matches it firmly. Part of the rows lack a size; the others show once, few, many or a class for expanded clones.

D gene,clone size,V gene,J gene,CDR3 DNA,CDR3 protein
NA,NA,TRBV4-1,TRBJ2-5,TGCGCCAGCAGCCAGATCGAGACAGGTTATGACGGAGAGACCCAGTACTTC,CASSQIETGYDGETQYF
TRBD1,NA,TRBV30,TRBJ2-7,TGTGCCTGGAGTGTACTTCCGGGACAGGGACCTCGGGAGCAGTACTTC,CAWSVLPGQGPREQYF
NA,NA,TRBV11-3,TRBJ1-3,TGTGCCAGCAGCGGTCAAGACAGGCCGAAAGAGAGGGGAAACACCATATATTTT,CASSGQDRPKERGNTIYF
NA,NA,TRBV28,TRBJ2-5,TGTGCCAGCAACCGGGTAAGGGAGACCCAGTACTTC,CASNRVRETQYF
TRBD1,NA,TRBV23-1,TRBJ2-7,TGCGCCAGCGGCTGGACAGGGGAGTCCTACGAGCAGTACTTC,CASGWTGESYEQYF
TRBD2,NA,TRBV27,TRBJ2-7,TGTGCCAGCAGGGGCGGGAGGTTCTACGAGCAGTACTTC,CASRGGRFYEQYF
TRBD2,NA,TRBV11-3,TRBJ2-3,TGTGCCAGCAGCTTAGGACTAGCGAGCACAGATACGCAGTATTTT,CASSLGLASTDTQYF
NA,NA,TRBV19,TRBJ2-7,TGTGCCAGTAGTATTTCTGGGGGCAACTACGAGCAGTACTTC,CASSISGGNYEQYF
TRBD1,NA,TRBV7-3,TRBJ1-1,TGTGCCAGCAGCCCGTGGGACAGTCTCATGAACACTGAAGCTTTCTTT,CASSPWDSLMNTEAFF
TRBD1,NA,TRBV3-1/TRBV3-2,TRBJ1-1,TGTGCCAGCAGCCAAGGCGTAGCGGACAGGGGCACTGAAGCTTTCTTT,CASSQGVADRGTEAFF
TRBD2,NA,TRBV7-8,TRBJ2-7,TGTGCCAGCAGCACGTCCGGGACTAGCGGGAGCTACGAGCAGTACTTC,CASSTSGTSGSYEQYF
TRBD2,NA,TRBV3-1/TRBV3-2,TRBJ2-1,TGTGCCAGCAGCCAAGATGGGGAGGGGACTAGCGGGGGTGGCGGGCAGTTCTTC,CASSQDGEGTSGGGGQFF
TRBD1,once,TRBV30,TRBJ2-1,TGTGCCTGGGAAAAACAGGACAGGGTGTCATATGAGCAGTTCTTC,CAWEKQDRVSYEQFF
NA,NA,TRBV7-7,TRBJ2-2,TGTGCCAGCAGCTTGAACAAGATGAACACCGGGGAGCTGTTTTTT,CASSLNKMNTGELFF
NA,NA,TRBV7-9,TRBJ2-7,TGTGCCAGCAGCTCGGCAGGGCTTCGGTACGAGCAGTACTTC,CASSSAGLRYEQYF
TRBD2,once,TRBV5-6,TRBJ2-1,TGTGCCAGCAGCCAGAGCCTGACTAGCGCCCTTTACAATGAGCAGTTCTTC,CASSQSLTSALYNEQFF
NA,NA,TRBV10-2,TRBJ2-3,TGCGCCAGCAGTGAGTTTACTAGCACAGATACGCAGTATTTT,CASSEFTSTDTQYF
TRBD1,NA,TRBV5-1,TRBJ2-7,TGCGCCAGCAGCACAACCGGGACAGGGTCCTACGAGCAGTACTTC,CASSTTGTGSYEQYF
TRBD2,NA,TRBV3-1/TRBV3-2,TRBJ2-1,TGTGCCAGCAGCAGCGAGGTGGGACTAGCCTCCAATGAGCAGTTCTTC,CASSSEVGLASNEQFF
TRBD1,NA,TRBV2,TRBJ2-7,TGTGCCAGCAGGCCGGGACAGGGGGCCCACGAGCAGTACTTC,CASRPGQGAHEQYF
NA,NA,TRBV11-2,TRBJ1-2,TGTGCCAGCAGCTTCACCCTACCCCACGAGGAGGGCTACACCTTC,CASSFTLPHEEGYTF
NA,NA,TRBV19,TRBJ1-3,TGTGCGAGCACAGCCTCCTCTGGAAACACCATATATTTT,CASTASSGNTIYF
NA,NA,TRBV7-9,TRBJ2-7,TGTGCCAGCAGCTTAGTACGGCCAGGGTCCGAGCAGTACTTC,CASSLVRPGSEQYF
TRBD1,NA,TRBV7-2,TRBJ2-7,TGTGCCAGCAGCTTAGGAGGGGGCGGATACGAGCAGTACTTC,CASSLGGGGYEQYF